Below, 15 T cell receptor beta chains from the same sample are listed, as sequenced in a study of spatial heterogeneity in lung cancer. Antigens of these TCRs are unknown. Study-wide results and caveats: The study found that expanded intratumoral alpha and beta TCR counts tracked tumor mutation counts.

The time point is: sample taken at primary tumor resection. TCRdb reanalysed the 5' RACE reads using MiXCR and keeps one entry per CDR3 protein. The sample has 13,000 or so distinct CDR3 sequences; approximately 4.8% are singletons. This material consisted of lung tumor tissue, taken at surgery. The source is a male donor with early-stage non-small cell lung cancer.

This clonotype was found many times. The chain combines TRBV20-1 with TRBJ2-2, with D possibly being TRBD1 (5 bases). Trimming took 5 bases from V and 3 from J, leaving 7 bases between them. Germline V gives CDR1 DFQATT, CDR2 SNEGSKA (reference sequence). There are 12 residues in the CDR3. The CDR3 region is CSAQQDTGELFF. The CDR3 nucleotides are TGCAGTGCTCAACAGGACACCGGGGAGCTGTTTTTT.

In this sample, this clonotype turned up a few times. V and J are TRBV7-2 and TRBJ1-1; the D is unclear. Trimming pared 2 bases from V and 5 bases from J, leaving 9 bases between. The germline CDR1 and CDR2 sequences are SGHTA and FQGNSA. The CDR3 covers 13 residues. CDR3 DNA: TGTGCCAGCAGCTTAAGCGCCACGACTGAAGCTTTCTTT. As protein: CASSLSATTEAFF.

The sample holds many counts of this clonotype. The chain has TRBV5-4 and TRBJ2-7; D is ambiguous. With 0 bases removed from V and 7 bases from J, the gap between germline ends came to 11 bases. CDR3 length: 13 amino acids. Germline V gene data show CDR1 as SGHNT and CDR2 as YYREEE (reference sequence). CDR3 residues: CASSLDVTSEQYF. CDR3 coding DNA: TGTGCCAGCAGCTTGGATGTGACCTCGGAGCAGTACTTC. Full variable domain (outside the CDR3, taken from reference TRBV5-4 and TRBJ2-7): ETGVTQSPTHLIKTRGQQVTLRCSSQSGHNTVSWYQQALGQGPQFIFQYYREEENGRGNFPPRFSGLQFPNYSSELNVNALELDDSALYLCASSLDVTSEQYFGPGTRLTVT.

This clonotype showed up many times. V and J are TRBV11-2 and TRBJ2-7, with 7 bases lining up with TRBD2. The V gene's germline CDR1 is SGHAT and CDR2 FQNNGV. This CDR3 comprises 15 residues. V lost 0 bases and J lost 1; bases outside the gene matches: 3. CDR3 nucleotides: TGTGCCAGCAGCTTAGACAACGGGGGGTCCTACGAGCAGTACTTC. It yields the protein CASSLDNGGSYEQYF.

The chain couples TRBV7-9 to TRBJ1-2, with D unresolved. Per germline, CDR1 SEHNR and CDR2 FQNEAQ (reference sequence). V gave up 5 bases and J gave up 6 bases, with 10 bases separating them. There are 12 residues in the CDR3. CDR3 bases: TGTGCCAGCAGCACACGGACCCATGGCTACACCTTC. Its translation is CASSTRTHGYTF.

This clonotype was counted at least ten times. This chain links TRBV10-2 with TRBJ2-5; TRBD2 aligns across 7 bases. After removal of 3 bases from V and 3 bases from J, the junction contained 4 bases not matched to a gene. Germline V gene data show CDR1 as WSHSY and CDR2 as SAAADI. The CDR3 is 14 residues long. The CDR3 DNA is TGCGCCAGCAGTGAACTCCGGGGGGAAGAGACCCAGTACTTC. It is translated as CASSELRGEETQYF.

At least ten counts were recorded for this clonotype. The chain recombines TRBV20-1 with TRBJ2-6; D remains unclear. The V gene lost 0 bases and the J gene lost 4 bases, with 10 bases spanning the gap. This CDR3 has 15 residues. Germline assignment: CDR1 DFQATT and CDR2 SNEGSKA (reference sequence). CDR3 in amino acids: CSARDLLAGANVLTF. Here the CDR3 DNA reads TGCAGTGCTAGAGATCTGCTGGCCGGGGCCAACGTCCTGACTTTC.

The sample holds a few counts of this clonotype. The V and J genes are TRBV18 and TRBJ1-5, with D maybe TRBD1 (5 bases). Trimming took off 5 bases at V and 0 bases at J, with 14 bases between the two ends. This CDR3 is 16 amino acids long. Looked up from germline, CDR1 is KGHSH and CDR2 is LQKENI. The CDR3 sequence: CASSRQQTHSNQPQHF. The CDR3 bases are TGTGCCAGCTCAAGACAGCAAACACATAGCAATCAGCCCCAGCATTTT. The full variable domain, its missing parts supplied by reference TRBV18 and TRBJ1-5, is NAGVMQNPRHLVRRRGQEARLRCSPMKGHSHVYWYRQLPEEGLKFMVYLQKENIIDESGMPKERFSAEFPKEGPSILRIQQVVRGDSAAYFCASSRQQTHSNQPQHFGDGTRLSIL.

The chain carries TRBV18 and TRBJ2-7; 8 bases align to TRBD1. The CDR3 extends over 15 amino acids. CDR1 is KGHSH, CDR2 LQKENI, per germline. Germline trimming cut 4 bases from V and 6 bases from J; bases unmatched to any gene: 11. CDR3 coding DNA: TGTGCCAGCTCACTGGCCAGGGGGCCGGGCGGCGAGCAGTACTTC. Protein: CASSLARGPGGEQYF.

Ten or more counts support this clonotype. The chain is built from TRBV3-1 and TRBJ2-1, with 7 bases aligning to TRBD1. Looked up from germline, CDR1 is LGHDT and CDR2 is YNNKEL (reference sequence). Losses at the gene ends were 5 bases for V and 8 bases for J; bases not matched to a gene: 3. This CDR3 spans 12 amino acids. CDR3 sequence (DNA): TGTGCCAGCAGCAAACAGGGGTATGAGCAGTTCTTC. Translated, it gives CASSKQGYEQFF.

At least ten counts were recorded for this clonotype. The chain is built from TRBV20-1 and TRBJ1-2; no definite D call. V gave up 1 base and J gave up 8 bases, with 11 bases separating them. Germline V gives CDR1 DFQATT, CDR2 SNEGSKA (reference sequence). The CDR3 covers 12 residues. CDR3 in amino acids: CSARGLAVGYTF. CDR3 bases: TGCAGTGCTAGAGGTCTCGCCGTCGGCTACACCTTC.

This clonotype has at least ten counts. The V and J genes are TRBV7-9 and TRBJ2-3; 12 nucleotides align to TRBD2. The length of the CDR3 is 15 residues. The ends lost 8 bases at V and 3 bases at J; junction bases unmatched: 6. From germline, CDR1 is SEHNR and CDR2 FQNEAQ (reference sequence). This CDR3 is CASALTSGGTDTQYF. The CDR3 DNA reads TGTGCCAGCGCATTGACTAGCGGGGGAACAGATACGCAGTATTTT.

Many counts were recorded for this clonotype. The chain couples TRBV7-6 to TRBJ2-7; possible D gene TRBD2, 6 bases. Trimming cost V 3 bases and J 2 bases, with 17 bases left between them. This CDR3 region has 16 residues. Germline V gene data show CDR1 as SGHVS and CDR2 as FNYEAQ. The CDR3 sequence is CASSFRGGKEAYEQYF. The CDR3 DNA sequence: TGTGCCAGCAGCTTTAGGGGAGGAAAGGAGGCCTACGAGCAGTACTTC.

The chain links TRBV11-2 to TRBJ2-7; possible D gene TRBD1, 5 bases. CDR1 is SGHAT and CDR2 is FQNNGV in the germline V gene. The CDR3 extends over 16 amino acids. V lost 2 bases and J 0 bases, leaving 14 bases between the germline ends. CDR3 DNA sequence: TGTGCCAGCAGCTTAAGGGGCGACTCGACCTCCTACGAGCAGTACTTC. This encodes CASSLRGDSTSYEQYF.

The table lists this clonotype with many counts. The chain links TRBV4-2 to TRBJ1-2, with 9 positions matching TRBD1. V lost 0 bases to trimming and J lost 7 bases; unmatched junction nucleotides: 15. The CDR3 has 18 amino acids. The V gene's germline CDR1 is LGHNA and CDR2 YNFKEQ. CDR3 sequence reads: CASSQDPQVLTGGGGYTF. The CDR3 nucleotides are TGTGCCAGCAGCCAAGACCCTCAGGTTTTGACAGGGGGAGGTGGCTACACCTTC.